The entry below describes one TCR beta chain. This sample was included in a study of blood T cell repertoires in COVID-19. As for the study in general: COVID-19 samples from acute and convalescent phases originated in the United States, Italy and Spain.

The protocol was immunoSEQ multiplex PCR, while the TCRdb copy is restricted to in-frame clones and leaves out a portion. The sample includes about 300,000 clones, 65% to 90% of them seen just once. Source material: PBMCs or T cells enriched from blood (not recorded which). The receptor was derived from a man between 25 and 39 years old who had recovered from COVID-19.

CDR3 amino acids: CASSLASGSETQYF. CDR3 coding DNA: TGTGCCAGCAGCTTAGCCTCGGGGAGCGAGACCCAGTACTTC. The genes are TRBV7-2 and TRBJ2-5; D is possibly TRBD2 (5 bases). This CDR3 has 14 residues. Trimming removed 0 bases from V and 5 bases from J, with 10 bases in between. In germline, CDR1 is SGHTA, CDR2 FQGNSA. Complete variable domain (other parts from reference TRBV7-2 and TRBJ2-5): GAGVSQSPSNKVTEKGKDVELRCDPISGHTALYWYRQSLGQGLEFLIYFQGNSAPDKSGLPSDRFSAERTGGSVSTLTIQRTQQEDSAVYLCASSLASGSETQYFGPGTRLLVL.